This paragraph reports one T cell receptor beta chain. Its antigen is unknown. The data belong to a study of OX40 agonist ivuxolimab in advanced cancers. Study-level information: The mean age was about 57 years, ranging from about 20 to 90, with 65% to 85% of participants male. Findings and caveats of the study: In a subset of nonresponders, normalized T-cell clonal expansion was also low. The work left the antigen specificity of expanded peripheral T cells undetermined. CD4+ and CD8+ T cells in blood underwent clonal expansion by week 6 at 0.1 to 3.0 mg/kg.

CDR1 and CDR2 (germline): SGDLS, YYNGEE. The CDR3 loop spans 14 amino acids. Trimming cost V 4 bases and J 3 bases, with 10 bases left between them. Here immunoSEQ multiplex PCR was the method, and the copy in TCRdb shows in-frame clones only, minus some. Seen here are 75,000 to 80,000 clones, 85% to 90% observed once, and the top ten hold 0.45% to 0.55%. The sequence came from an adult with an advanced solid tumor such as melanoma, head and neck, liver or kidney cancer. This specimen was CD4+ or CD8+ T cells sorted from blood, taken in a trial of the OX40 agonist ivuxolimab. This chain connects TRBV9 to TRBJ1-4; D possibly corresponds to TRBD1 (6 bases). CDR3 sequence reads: CASSQGHANEKLFF. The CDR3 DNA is TGTGCCAGCAGCCAGGGACACGCTAATGAAAAACTGTTTTTT.